This is a list of T cell receptor beta chains from one sample in a study of T cell responses to AZD1222 COVID-19 vaccine. Assay used: immunoSEQ multiplex PCR; TCRdb lists only in-frame clones, some missing. Of 140,000 or so clones listed, around 88% are singletons. Material: peripheral blood, obtained on day 0 of AZD1222 vaccination. The receptors stem from an adult in good health. Both conserved end residues are part of each CDR3. Each record gives: D gene, V gene, J gene, clone size, CDR3 DNA, CDR3 protein. D genes are given only for firm matches. Clone size is stated in some rows and not others, as once, few, many or a class when expanded.

d_gene: TRBD2
v_gene: TRBV7-9
j_gene: TRBJ2-5
abundance: -
CDR3nt: TGTGCCAGCAGCTCAAGCGGGAACCAAGAGACCCAGTACTTC
CDR3aa: CASSSSGNQETQYF

d_gene: -
v_gene: TRBV6-5
j_gene: TRBJ2-4
abundance: once
CDR3nt: TGTGCCAGCAGTTCCAGAGCTGACAACGACATTCAGTACTTC
CDR3aa: CASSSRADNDIQYF

d_gene: -
v_gene: TRBV10-1
j_gene: TRBJ1-5
abundance: -
CDR3nt: TGCGCCAGACAGGTACACGGCAATCAGCCCCAGCATTTT
CDR3aa: CARQVHGNQPQHF

d_gene: -
v_gene: TRBV7-6
j_gene: TRBJ1-1
abundance: -
CDR3nt: TGTGCCAGCAGCCCCTCCCTTTTTAGGGACACTGAAGCTTTCTTT
CDR3aa: CASSPSLFRDTEAFF

d_gene: -
v_gene: TRBV11-3
j_gene: TRBJ2-1
abundance: -
CDR3nt: TGTGCCAGCAGCTTATCGAAGTACAATGAGCAGTTCTTC
CDR3aa: CASSLSKYNEQFF

d_gene: -
v_gene: TRBV5-4
j_gene: TRBJ2-7
abundance: -
CDR3nt: TGTGCCAGCAGCTTAGGCGGGAAACTCTACGAGCAGTACTTC
CDR3aa: CASSLGGKLYEQYF

d_gene: -
v_gene: TRBV29-1
j_gene: TRBJ2-2
abundance: few
CDR3nt: TGCAGCGTTGAAGGGCCCGGGGAGCTGTTTTTT
CDR3aa: CSVEGPGELFF

d_gene: -
v_gene: TRBV12-5
j_gene: TRBJ1-5
abundance: once
CDR3nt: TGTGCTAGTGCCCGAACCCCCTATCAGCCCCAGCATTTT
CDR3aa: CASARTPYQPQHF

d_gene: TRBD1
v_gene: TRBV7-2
j_gene: TRBJ1-6
abundance: -
CDR3nt: TGTGCCAGCAGCACAAGCCGGACAGGGTTTTCACCCCTCCACTTT
CDR3aa: CASSTSRTGFSPLHF

d_gene: -
v_gene: TRBV28
j_gene: TRBJ1-1
abundance: once
CDR3nt: TGTGCCAGCAGCCCTGGGAAGGGCACTGAAGCTTTCTTT
CDR3aa: CASSPGKGTEAFF

d_gene: TRBD1
v_gene: TRBV5-4
j_gene: TRBJ1-1
abundance: -
CDR3nt: TGTGCCAGCAGCTTGGGGGGACAGGGGGGAGCTTTCTTT
CDR3aa: CASSLGGQGGAFF

d_gene: TRBD1
v_gene: TRBV6-5
j_gene: TRBJ1-6
abundance: -
CDR3nt: TGTGCCAGCCTTGAGGACAGGAATTCACCCCTCCACTTT
CDR3aa: CASLEDRNSPLHF

d_gene: -
v_gene: TRBV3-1/TRBV3-2
j_gene: TRBJ2-5
abundance: -
CDR3nt: TGTGCCAGCAGCCACAGACTCCCGTACCAAGAGACCCAGTACTTC
CDR3aa: CASSHRLPYQETQYF

d_gene: -
v_gene: TRBV29-1
j_gene: TRBJ2-2
abundance: -
CDR3nt: TGCAGCGTTTTTATCTCAGGGGTCACCGGGGAGCTGTTTTTT
CDR3aa: CSVFISGVTGELFF